This section outlines one TCR beta chain sequence together with its context. Its antigen is not known. Study findings and constraints: In terms of TCR gene usage, tumor memory CD4+ T cells clustered together with blood and lymph node memory CD4+ cells, as well as with lymph node naive CD4+ cells.

After constant-region reverse-primer amplification, full-length variable regions underwent semi-nested PCR with Nested Universal Primer A. From the 5' RACE reads, TCRdb called clonotypes with MiXCR, one entry per CDR3 protein. The table shows around 9,600 distinct CDR3 sequences, with 30% to 40% occurring only once. The sorted Tregs were CD4+CD25+CD127-/low cells. The CDR3 has 14 residues. CDR1 is LGHNA and CDR2 is YSLEER in the germline V gene. Unmatched junction bases numbered 7, after V lost 1 base and J lost 8 bases. Sequenced: Tregs sorted from blood. The receptor was derived from a female donor with breast cancer. The chain has TRBV4-3 and TRBJ1-2; TRBD1 matches at 7 bases. The CDR3 coding sequence is TGCGCCAGCAGCCAAGGACAGGGAACATTGGGCTACACCTTC. Encoded protein: CASSQGQGTLGYTF.